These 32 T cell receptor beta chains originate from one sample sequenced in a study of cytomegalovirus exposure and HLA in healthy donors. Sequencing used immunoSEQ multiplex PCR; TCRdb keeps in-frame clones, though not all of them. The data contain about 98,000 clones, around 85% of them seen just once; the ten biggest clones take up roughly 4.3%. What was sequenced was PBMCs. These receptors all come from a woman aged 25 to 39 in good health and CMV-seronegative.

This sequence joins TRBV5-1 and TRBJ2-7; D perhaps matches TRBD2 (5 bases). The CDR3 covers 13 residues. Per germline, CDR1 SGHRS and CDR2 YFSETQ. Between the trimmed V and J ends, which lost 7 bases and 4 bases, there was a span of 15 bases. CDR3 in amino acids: CASGRGGPYEQYF. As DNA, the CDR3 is TGCGCCAGCGGTCGTGGAGGCCCGTACGAGCAGTACTTC.

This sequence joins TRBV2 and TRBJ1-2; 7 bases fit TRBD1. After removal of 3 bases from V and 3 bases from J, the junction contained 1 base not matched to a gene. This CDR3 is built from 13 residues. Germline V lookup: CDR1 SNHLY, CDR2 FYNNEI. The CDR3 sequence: CASSEGQYYGYTF. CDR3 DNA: TGTGCCAGCAGTGAGGGACAGTACTATGGCTACACCTTC.

The CDR3 loop is CASSLAGTDYGYTF. In nucleotides, the CDR3 is TGCGCCAGCAGCTTGGCAGGGACTGACTATGGCTACACCTTC. The V and J genes are TRBV5-1 and TRBJ1-2, with D possibly matching TRBD1 (5 bases). V was pared by 0 bases and J by 3 bases, with 9 bases between. The germline V gene encodes CDR1 SGHRS and CDR2 YFSETQ. The CDR3 has 14 residues.

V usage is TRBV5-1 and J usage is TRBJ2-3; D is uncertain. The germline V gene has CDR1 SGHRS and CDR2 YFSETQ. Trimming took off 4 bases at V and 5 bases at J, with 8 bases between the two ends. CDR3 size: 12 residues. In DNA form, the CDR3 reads TGCGCCAGCAGCCCCCTAGGAGATACGCAGTATTTT. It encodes CASSPLGDTQYF.

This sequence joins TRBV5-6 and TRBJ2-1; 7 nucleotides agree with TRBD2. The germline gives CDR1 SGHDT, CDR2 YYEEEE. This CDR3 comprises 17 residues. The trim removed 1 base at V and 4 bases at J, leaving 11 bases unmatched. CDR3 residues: CASSLPPGLGAYNEQFF. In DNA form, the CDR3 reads TGTGCCAGCAGCTTGCCCCCCGGACTAGGGGCTTACAATGAGCAGTTCTTC.

The CDR3 spells CASRSTGAGANVLTF. The CDR3 DNA sequence: TGTGCCAGCAGAAGTACCGGGGCTGGGGCCAACGTCCTGACTTTC. This chain connects TRBV6-5 to TRBJ2-6; a weak D match, TRBD2 (5 bases). The germline V gene encodes CDR1 MNHEY and CDR2 SVGAGI. V was trimmed by 6 bases and J by 2 bases, leaving 11 bases between them. This CDR3 is 15 amino acids long.

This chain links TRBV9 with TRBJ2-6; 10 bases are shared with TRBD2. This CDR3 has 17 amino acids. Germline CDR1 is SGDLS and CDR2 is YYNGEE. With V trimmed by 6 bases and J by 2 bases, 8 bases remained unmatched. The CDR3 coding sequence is TGTGCCAGCACCCTCCCCCTAGCGGGAGCTGGGGCCAACGTCCTGACTTTC. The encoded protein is CASTLPLAGAGANVLTF.

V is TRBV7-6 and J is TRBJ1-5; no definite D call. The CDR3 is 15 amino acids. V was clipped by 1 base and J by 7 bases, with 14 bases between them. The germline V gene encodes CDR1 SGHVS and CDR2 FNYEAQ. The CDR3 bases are TGTGCCAGCAGCTTAGACACCAGCGGGGAACAGCCCCAGCATTTT. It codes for CASSLDTSGEQPQHF. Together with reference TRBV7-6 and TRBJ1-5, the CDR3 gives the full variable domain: GAGVSQSPRYKVTKRGQDVALRCDPISGHVSLYWYRQALGQGPEFLTYFNYEAQQDKSGLPNDRFSAERPEGSISTLTIQRTEQRDSAMYRCASSLDTSGEQPQHFGDGTRLSIL.

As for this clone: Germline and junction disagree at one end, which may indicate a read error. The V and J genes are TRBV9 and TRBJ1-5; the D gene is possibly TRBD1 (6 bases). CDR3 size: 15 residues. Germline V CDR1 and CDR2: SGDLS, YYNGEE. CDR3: CASSMGGGSKQPQHF. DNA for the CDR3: TGTGCCAGCAGCATGGGGGGGGGCAGCAAACAGCCCCAGCATTTT. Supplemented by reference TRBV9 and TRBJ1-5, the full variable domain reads DSGVTQTPKHLITATGQRVTLRCSPRSGDLSVYWYQQSLDQGLQFLIQYYNGEERAKGNILERFSAQQFPDLHSELNLSSLELGDSALYFCASSMGGGSKQPQHFGDGTRLSIL.

The CDR3 spells CASSSTSPGVNEQFF. The CDR3 bases are TGTGCCAGCAGCTCTACCTCACCGGGGGTCAATGAGCAGTTCTTC. This chain joins TRBV7-9 and TRBJ2-1, with TRBD2 as a possible D gene (6 bases). From germline, CDR1 is SEHNR and CDR2 FQNEAQ (reference sequence). The CDR3 covers 15 residues. Deletions cut 4 bases from V and 6 bases from J, with 16 bases between.

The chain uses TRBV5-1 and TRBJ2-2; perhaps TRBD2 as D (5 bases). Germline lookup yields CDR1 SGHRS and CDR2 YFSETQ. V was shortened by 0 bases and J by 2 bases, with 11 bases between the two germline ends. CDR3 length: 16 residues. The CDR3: CASSLDPGTNTGELFF. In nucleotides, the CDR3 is TGCGCCAGCAGCTTGGATCCGGGAACCAACACCGGGGAGCTGTTTTTT. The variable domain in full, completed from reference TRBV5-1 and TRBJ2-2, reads KAGVTQTPRYLIKTRGQQVTLSCSPISGHRSVSWYQQTPGQGLQFLFEYFSETQRNKGNFPGRFSGRQFSNSRSEMNVSTLELGDSALYLCASSLDPGTNTGELFFGEGSRLTVL.

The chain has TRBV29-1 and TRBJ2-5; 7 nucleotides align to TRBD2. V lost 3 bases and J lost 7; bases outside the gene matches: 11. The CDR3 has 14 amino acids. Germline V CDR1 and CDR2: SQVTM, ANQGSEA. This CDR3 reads CSVEGGGAGGTQYF. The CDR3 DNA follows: TGCAGCGTTGAGGGCGGGGGTGCCGGGGGGACCCAGTACTTC.

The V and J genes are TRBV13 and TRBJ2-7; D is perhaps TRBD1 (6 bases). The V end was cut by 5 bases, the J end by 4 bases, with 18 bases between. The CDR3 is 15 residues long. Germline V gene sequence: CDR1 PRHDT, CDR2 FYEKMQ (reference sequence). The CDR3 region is CASSPPTGTRYEQYF. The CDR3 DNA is TGTGCCAGCAGCCCCCCCACAGGGACCAGGTACGAGCAGTACTTC.

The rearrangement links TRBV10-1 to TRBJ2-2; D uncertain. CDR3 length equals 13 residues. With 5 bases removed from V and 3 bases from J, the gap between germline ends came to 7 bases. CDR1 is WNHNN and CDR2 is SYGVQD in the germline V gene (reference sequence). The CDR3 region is CASSRTYTGELFF. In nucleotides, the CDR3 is TGCGCCAGCAGTAGAACTTACACCGGGGAGCTGTTTTTT.

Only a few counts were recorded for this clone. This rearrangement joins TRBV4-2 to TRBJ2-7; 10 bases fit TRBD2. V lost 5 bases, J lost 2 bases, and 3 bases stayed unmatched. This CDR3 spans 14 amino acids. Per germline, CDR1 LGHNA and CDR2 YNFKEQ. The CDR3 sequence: CASSTGLAAYEQYF. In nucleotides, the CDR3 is TGTGCCAGCAGCACAGGACTAGCGGCCTACGAGCAGTACTTC.

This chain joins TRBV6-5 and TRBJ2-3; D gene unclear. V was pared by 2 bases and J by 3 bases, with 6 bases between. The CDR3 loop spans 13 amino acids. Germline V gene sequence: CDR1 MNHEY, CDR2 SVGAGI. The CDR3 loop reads CASSYIATDTQYF. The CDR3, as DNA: TGTGCCAGCAGTTACATAGCTACAGATACGCAGTATTTT.

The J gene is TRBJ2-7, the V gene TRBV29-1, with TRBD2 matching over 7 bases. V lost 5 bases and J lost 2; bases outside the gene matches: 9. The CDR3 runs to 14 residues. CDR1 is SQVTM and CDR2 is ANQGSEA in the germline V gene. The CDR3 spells CSVYPGLPPYEQYF. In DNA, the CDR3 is TGCAGCGTTTACCCGGGACTACCCCCCTACGAGCAGTACTTC.

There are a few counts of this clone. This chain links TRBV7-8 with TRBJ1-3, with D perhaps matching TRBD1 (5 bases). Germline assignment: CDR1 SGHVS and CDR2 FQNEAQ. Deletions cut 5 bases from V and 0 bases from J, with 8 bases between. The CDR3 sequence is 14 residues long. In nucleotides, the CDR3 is TGTGCCAGCAGCAGCGACAGCTCTGGAAACACCATATATTTT. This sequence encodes CASSSDSSGNTIYF.

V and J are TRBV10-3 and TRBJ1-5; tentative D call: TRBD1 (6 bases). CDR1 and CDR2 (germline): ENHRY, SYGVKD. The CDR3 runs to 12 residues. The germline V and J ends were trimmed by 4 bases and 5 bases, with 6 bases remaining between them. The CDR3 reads CAISAGDQPQHF. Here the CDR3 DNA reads TGTGCCATCAGTGCAGGGGATCAGCCCCAGCATTTT.

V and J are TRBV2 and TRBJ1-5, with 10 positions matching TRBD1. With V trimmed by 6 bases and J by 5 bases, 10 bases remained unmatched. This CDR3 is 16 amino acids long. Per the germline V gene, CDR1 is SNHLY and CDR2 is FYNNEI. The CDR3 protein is CASRGLRTGGHQPQHF. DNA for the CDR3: TGTGCCAGCAGGGGCCTGAGGACAGGGGGTCATCAGCCCCAGCATTTT.

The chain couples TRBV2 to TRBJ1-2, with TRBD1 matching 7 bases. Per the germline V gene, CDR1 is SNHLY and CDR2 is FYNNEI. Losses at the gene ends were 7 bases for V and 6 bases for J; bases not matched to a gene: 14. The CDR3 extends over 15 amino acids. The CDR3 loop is CASILNGGGAHGYTF. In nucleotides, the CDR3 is TGTGCCAGCATCCTTAACGGAGGGGGCGCTCATGGCTACACCTTC.

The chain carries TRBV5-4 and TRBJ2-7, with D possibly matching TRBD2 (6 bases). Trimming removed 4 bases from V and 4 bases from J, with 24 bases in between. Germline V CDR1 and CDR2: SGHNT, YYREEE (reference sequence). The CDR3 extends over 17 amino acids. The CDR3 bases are TGTGCCAGCAGCCCGCACCCCTTAGGAGGGCAGAGGTACGAGCAGTACTTC. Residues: CASSPHPLGGQRYEQYF.

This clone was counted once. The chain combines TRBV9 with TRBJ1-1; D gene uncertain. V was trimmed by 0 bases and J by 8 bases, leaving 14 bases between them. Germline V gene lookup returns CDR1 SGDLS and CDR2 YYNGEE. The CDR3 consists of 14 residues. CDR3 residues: CASSVGSRNKEAFF. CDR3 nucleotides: TGTGCCAGCAGCGTAGGGTCCCGAAACAAAGAAGCTTTCTTT.

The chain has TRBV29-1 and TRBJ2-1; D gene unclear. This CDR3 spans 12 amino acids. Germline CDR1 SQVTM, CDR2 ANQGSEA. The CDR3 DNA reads TGCGGGTACAGACCCGCCGTCGATGAGCAGTTCTTC. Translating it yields CGYRPAVDEQFF.

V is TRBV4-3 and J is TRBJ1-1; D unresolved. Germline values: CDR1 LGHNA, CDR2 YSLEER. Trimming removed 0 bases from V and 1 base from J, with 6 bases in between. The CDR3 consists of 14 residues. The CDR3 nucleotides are TGCGCCAGCAGCCAAGAGCGAAAGAACACTGAAGCTTTCTTT. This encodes CASSQERKNTEAFF.

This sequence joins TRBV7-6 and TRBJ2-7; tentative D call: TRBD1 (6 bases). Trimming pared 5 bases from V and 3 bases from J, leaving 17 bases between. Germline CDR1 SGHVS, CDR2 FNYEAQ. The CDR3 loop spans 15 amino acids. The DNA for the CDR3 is TGTGCCAGCAGCCCCTCGTCCGTAGGGGGCTACGAGCAGTACTTC. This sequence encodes CASSPSSVGGYEQYF.

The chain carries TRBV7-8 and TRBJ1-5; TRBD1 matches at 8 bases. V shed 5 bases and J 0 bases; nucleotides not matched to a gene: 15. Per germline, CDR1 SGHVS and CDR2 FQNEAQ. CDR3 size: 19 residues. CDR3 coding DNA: TGTGCCAGCAGCGTCAAAGCCGGGACAGGTTTTACTAGCAATCAGCCCCAGCATTTT. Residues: CASSVKAGTGFTSNQPQHF.

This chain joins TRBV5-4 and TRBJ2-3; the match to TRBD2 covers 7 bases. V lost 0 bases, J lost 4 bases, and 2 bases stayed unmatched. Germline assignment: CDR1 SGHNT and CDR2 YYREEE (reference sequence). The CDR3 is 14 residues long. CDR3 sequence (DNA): TGTGCCAGCAGCTTGGTGGGGAGGGCAGATACGCAGTATTTT. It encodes CASSLVGRADTQYF.

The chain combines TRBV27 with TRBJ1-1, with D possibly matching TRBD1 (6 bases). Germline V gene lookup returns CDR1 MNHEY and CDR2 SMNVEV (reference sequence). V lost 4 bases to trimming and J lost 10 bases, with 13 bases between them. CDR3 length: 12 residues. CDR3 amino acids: CASSSQGGVAFF. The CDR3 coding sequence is TGTGCCAGCAGTTCCCAAGGGGGTGTAGCTTTCTTT.

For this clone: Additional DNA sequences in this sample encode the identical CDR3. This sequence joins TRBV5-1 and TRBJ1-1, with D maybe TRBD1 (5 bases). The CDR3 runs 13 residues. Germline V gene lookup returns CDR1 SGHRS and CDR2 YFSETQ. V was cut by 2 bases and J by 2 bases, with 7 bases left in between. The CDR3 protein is CASSLTGNTEAFF. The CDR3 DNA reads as TGCGCCAGCAGCTTAACAGGCAACACTGAAGCTTTCTTT. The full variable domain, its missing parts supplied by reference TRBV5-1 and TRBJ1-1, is KAGVTQTPRYLIKTRGQQVTLSCSPISGHRSVSWYQQTPGQGLQFLFEYFSETQRNKGNFPGRFSGRQFSNSRSEMNVSTLELGDSALYLCASSLTGNTEAFFGQGTRLTVV.

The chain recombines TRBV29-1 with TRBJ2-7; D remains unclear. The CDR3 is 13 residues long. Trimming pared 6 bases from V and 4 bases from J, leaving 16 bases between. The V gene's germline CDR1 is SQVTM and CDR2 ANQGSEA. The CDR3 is CSVLGGAGYEQYF. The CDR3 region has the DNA TGCAGCGTCCTGGGTGGTGCCGGGTACGAGCAGTACTTC.

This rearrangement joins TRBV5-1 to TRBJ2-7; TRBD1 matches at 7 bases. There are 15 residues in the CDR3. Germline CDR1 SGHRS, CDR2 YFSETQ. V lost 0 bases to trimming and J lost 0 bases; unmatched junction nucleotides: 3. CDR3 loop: CASSLAQGVSYEQYF. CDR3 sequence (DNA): TGCGCCAGCAGCTTGGCCCAGGGGGTCTCCTACGAGCAGTACTTC.